The sequence of this TCR beta chain was determined in a study of blood T cells in healthy people across ages. It was with a sample-barcoded 5' primer and a J-beta primer mix that a second PCR of about 6 to 12 cycles was run. Carrying 12 random nucleotides, a template-switch adaptor labeled each individual cDNA molecule. MiXCR was run by TCRdb on the 5' RACE reads, yielding one entry per CDR3 protein. This table has about 580,000 distinct CDR3 sequences, around 48% appearing once. There are a few counts of this clonotype. The CDR3 spans 15 residues. J gave up 6 bases and V 5 bases, and 4 bases lay outside the gene matches.

The clonotype originates from a man aged 80 or over in good health. Sequenced sample: blood. V is TRBV12-3 or TRBV12-4 and J is TRBJ2-7, with TRBD2 matching 16 bases. CDR3: CASSRGLAGGLEQYF. The CDR3 coding sequence is TGTGCCAGCAGTAGGGGACTAGCGGGAGGGCTCGAGCAGTACTTC.